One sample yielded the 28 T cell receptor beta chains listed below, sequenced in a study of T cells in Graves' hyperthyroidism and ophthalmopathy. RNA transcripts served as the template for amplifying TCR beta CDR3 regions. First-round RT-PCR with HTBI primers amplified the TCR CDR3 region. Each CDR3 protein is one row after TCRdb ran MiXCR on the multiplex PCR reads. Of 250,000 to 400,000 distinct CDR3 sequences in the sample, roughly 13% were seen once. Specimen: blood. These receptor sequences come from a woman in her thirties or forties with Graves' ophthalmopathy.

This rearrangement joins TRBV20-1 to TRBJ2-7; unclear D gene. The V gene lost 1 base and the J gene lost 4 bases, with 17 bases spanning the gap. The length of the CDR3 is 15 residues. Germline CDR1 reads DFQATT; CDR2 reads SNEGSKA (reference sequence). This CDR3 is CSARALSGSGYEQYF. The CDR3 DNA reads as TGCAGTGCTAGAGCCCTTTCCGGGTCAGGTTACGAGCAGTACTTC.

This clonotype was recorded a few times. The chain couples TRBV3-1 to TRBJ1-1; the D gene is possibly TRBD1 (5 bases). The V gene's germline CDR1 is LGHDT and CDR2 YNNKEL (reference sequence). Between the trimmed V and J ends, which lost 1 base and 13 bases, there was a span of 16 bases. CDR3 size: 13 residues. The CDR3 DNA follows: TGTGCCAGCAGCCAAGGAGACAGCCAAGCCGATTTCTTT. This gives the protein CASSQGDSQADFF.

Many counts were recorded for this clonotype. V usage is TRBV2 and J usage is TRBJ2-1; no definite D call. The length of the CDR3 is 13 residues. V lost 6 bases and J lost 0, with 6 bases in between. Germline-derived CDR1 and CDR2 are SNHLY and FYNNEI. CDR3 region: CASRQDSYNEQFF. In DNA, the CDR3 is TGTGCCAGCAGGCAGGACTCCTACAATGAGCAGTTCTTC.

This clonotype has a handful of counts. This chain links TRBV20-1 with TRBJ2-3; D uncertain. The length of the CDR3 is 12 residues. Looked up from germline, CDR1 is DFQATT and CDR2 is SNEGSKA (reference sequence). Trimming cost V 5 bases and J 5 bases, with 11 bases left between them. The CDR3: CSALFWGDTQYF. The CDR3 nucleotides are TGCAGTGCTCTTTTCTGGGGAGATACGCAGTATTTT.

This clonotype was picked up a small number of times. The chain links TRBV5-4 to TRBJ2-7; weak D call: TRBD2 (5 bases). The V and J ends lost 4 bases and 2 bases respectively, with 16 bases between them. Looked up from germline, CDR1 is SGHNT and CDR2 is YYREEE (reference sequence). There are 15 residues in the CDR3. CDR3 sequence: CASSPMSGSTYEQYF. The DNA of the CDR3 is TGTGCCAGCAGCCCCATGAGTGGGAGTACCTACGAGCAGTACTTC.

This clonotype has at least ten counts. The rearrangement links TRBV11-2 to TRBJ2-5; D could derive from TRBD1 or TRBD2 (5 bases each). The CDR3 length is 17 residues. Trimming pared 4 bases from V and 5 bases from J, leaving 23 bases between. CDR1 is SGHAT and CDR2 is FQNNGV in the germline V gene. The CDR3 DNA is TGTGCCAGCAGCTCCCCCGGGACCAGCTTAAGACGGGAGACCCAGTACTTC. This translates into CASSSPGTSLRRETQYF. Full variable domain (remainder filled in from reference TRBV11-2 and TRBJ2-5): EAGVAQSPRYKIIEKRQSVAFWCNPISGHATLYWYQQILGQGPKLLIQFQNNGVVDDSQLPKDRFSAERLKGVDSTLKIQPAKLEDSAVYLCASSSPGTSLRRETQYFGPGTRLLVL.

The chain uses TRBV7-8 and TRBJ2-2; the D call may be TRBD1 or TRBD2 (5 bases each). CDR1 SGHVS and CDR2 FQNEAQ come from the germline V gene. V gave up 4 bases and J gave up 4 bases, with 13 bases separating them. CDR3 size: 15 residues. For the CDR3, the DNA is TGTGCCAGCAGCTCGGGGACGAGGGTCACCGGGGAGCTGTTTTTT. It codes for CASSSGTRVTGELFF.

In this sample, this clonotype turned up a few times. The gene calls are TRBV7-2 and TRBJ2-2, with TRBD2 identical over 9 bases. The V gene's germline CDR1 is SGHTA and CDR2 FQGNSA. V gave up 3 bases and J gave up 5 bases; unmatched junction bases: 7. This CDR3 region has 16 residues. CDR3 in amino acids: CASSFLAGVRTGELFF. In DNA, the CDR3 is TGTGCCAGCAGCTTCTTAGCGGGAGTACGGACCGGGGAGCTGTTTTTT. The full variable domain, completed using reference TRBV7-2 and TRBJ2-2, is GAGVSQSPSNKVTEKGKDVELRCDPISGHTALYWYRQSLGQGLEFLIYFQGNSAPDKSGLPSDRFSAERTGGSVSTLTIQRTQQEDSAVYLCASSFLAGVRTGELFFGEGSRLTVL.

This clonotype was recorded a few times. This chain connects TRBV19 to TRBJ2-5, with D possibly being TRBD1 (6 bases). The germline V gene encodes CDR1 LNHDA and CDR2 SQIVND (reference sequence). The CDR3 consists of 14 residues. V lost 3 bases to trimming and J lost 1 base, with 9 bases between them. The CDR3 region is CASSMSGVQETQYF. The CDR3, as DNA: TGTGCCAGTAGTATGTCAGGGGTCCAAGAGACCCAGTACTTC.

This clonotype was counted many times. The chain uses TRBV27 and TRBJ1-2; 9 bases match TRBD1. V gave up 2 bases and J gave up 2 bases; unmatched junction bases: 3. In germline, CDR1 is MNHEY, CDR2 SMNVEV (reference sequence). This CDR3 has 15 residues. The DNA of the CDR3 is TGTGCCAGCAGTTTACTGGGACAGGGCAACTATGGCTACACCTTC. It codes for CASSLLGQGNYGYTF.

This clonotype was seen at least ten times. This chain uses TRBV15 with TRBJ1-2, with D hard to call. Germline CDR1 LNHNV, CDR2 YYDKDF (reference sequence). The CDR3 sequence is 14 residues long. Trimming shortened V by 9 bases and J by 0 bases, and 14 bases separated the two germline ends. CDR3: CATMRPGTNYGYTF. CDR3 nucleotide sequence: TGTGCCACAATGAGGCCGGGAACTAACTATGGCTACACCTTC. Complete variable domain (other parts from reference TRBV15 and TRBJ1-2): DAMVIQNPRYQVTQFGKPVTLSCSQTLNHNVMYWYQQKSSQAPKLLFHYYDKDFNNEADTPDNFQSRRPNTSFCFLDIRSPGLGDTAMYLCATMRPGTNYGYTFGSGTRLTVV.

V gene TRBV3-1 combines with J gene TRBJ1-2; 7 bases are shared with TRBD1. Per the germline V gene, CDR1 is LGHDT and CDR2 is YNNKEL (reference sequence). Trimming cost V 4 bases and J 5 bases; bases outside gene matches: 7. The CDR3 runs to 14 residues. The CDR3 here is CASSPGQAPYGYTF. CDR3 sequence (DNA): TGTGCCAGCAGCCCCGGACAGGCTCCTTATGGCTACACCTTC.

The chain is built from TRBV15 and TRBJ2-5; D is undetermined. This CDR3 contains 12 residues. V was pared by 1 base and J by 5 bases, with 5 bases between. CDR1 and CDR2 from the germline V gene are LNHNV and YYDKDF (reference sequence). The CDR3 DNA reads TGTGCCACCAGCAGAGTCGAGGAGACCCAGTACTTC. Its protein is CATSRVEETQYF.

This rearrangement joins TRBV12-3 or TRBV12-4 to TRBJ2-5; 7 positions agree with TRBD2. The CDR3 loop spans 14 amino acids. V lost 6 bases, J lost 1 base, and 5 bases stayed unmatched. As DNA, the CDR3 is TGTGCCAGCAGAGCCGGGACTACCCAAGAGACCCAGTACTTC. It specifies CASRAGTTQETQYF.

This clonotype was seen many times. The CDR3 region has the DNA TGCAGTGCTAGAATACCTACATTTCAGGGTGGCTATGGCTACACCTTC. It is translated as CSARIPTFQGGYGYTF. The chain employs TRBV20-1 and TRBJ1-2; tentative D call: TRBD1 (5 bases). This CDR3 spans 16 amino acids. Trimming shortened V by 2 bases and J by 4 bases, and 20 bases separated the two germline ends. Germline V lookup: CDR1 DFQATT, CDR2 SNEGSKA (reference sequence).

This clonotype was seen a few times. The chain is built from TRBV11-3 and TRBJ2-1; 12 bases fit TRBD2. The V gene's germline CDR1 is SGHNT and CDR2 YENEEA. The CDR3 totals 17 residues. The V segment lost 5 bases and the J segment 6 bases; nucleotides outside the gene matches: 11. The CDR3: CASSRILAGGHSNEQFF. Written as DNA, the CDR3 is TGTGCCAGCAGCCGAATTCTAGCGGGGGGGCATAGCAATGAGCAGTTCTTC.

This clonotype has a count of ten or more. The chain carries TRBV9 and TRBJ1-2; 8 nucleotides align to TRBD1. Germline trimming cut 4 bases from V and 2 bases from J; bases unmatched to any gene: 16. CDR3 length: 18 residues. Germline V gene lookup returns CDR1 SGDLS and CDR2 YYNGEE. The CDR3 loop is CASSSSSDRGKTNYGYTF. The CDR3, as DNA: TGTGCCAGCAGCTCCTCCAGTGACAGGGGAAAGACCAACTATGGCTACACCTTC.

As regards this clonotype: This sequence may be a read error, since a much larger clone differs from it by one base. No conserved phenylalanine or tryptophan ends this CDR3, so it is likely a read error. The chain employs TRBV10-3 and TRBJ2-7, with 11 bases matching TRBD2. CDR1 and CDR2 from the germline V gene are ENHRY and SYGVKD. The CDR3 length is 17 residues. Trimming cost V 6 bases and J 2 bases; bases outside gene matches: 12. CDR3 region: CAIRVRLAGMETYEQYS. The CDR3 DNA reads TGTGCCATCAGGGTTAGACTAGCGGGAATGGAGACCTACGAGCAGTACTCC.

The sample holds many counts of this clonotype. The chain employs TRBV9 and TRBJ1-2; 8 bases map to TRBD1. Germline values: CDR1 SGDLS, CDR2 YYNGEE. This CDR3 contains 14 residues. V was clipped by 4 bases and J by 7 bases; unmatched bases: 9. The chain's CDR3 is CASSPRTGSFGYTF. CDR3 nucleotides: TGTGCCAGCAGCCCGAGGACAGGGTCATTTGGCTACACCTTC.

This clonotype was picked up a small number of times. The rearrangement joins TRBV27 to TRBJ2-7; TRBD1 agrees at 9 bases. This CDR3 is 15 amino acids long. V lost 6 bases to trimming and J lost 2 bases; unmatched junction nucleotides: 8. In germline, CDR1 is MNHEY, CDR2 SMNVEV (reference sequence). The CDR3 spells CASRFTGGFAYEQYF. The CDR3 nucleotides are TGTGCCAGCAGATTCACAGGGGGCTTCGCCTACGAGCAGTACTTC.

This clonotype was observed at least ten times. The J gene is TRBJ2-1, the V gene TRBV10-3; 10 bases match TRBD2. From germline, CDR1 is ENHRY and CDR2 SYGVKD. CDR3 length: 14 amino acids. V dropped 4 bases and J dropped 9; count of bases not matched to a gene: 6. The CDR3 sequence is CAISVQREGFEQFF. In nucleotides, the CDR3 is TGTGCCATCAGTGTTCAGCGGGAGGGCTTTGAGCAGTTCTTC.

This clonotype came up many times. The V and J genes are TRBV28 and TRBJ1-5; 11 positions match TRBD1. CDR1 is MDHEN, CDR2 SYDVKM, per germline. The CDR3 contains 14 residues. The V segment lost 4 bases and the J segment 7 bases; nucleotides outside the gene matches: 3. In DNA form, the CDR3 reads TGTGCCAGCAGTTGGGGACAGGGGGGGCAGCCCCAGCATTTT. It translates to CASSWGQGGQPQHF.

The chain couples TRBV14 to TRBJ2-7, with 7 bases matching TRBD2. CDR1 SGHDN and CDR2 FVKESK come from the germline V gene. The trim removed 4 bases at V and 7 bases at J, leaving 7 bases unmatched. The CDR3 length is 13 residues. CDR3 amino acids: CASSRKLAGEQYF. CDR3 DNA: TGTGCCAGCAGCCGAAAGTTAGCGGGTGAGCAGTACTTC.

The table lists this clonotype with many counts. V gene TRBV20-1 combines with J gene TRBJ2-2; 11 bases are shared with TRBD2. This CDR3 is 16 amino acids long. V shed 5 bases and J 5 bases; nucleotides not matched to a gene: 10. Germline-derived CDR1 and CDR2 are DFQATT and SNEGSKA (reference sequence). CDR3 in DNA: TGCAGTGCTGGGAGGGGTCTAGCGGGAGGAACCGGGGAGCTGTTTTTT. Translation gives CSAGRGLAGGTGELFF.

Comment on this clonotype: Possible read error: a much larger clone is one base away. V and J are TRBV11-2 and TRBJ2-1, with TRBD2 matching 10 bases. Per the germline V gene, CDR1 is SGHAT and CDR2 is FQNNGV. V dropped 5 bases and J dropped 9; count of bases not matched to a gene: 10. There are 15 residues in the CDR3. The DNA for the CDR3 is TGTGCCAGCAGCCCCTCAGCGGGGGGGCTGGGTGAGCAGTTCTTC. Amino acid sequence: CASSPSAGGLGEQFF. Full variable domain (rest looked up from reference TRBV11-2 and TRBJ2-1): EAGVAQSPRYKIIEKRQSVAFWCNPISGHATLYWYQQILGQGPKLLIQFQNNGVVDDSQLPKDRFSAERLKGVDSTLKIQPAKLEDSAVYLCASSPSAGGLGEQFFGPGTRLTVL.

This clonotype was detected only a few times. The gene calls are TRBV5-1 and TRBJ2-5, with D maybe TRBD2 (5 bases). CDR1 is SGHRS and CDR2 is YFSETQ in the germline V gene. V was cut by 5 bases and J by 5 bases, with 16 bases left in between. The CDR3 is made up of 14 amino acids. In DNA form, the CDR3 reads TGCGCCAGCAGACCCGGGGATGCCGTGGAGACCCAGTACTTC. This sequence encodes CASRPGDAVETQYF.

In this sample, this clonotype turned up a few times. CDR3 region: CASSLEGGQLLAKNIQYF. The CDR3 DNA follows: TGTGCCAGCAGCTTAGAGGGCGGGCAGCTACTAGCCAAAAACATTCAGTACTTC. The V gene is TRBV7-8, the J gene TRBJ2-4, with D possibly TRBD2 on 5 matching bases. Germline V gives CDR1 SGHVS, CDR2 FQNEAQ. The ends were cut back, 1 base at V and 0 bases at J, with 16 bases in the middle. CDR3 length: 18 amino acids.

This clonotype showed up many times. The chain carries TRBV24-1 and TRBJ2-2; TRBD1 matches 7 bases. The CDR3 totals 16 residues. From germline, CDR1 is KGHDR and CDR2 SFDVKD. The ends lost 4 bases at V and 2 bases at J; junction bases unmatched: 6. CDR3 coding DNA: TGTGCCACCAGTGAGGCAGGGACAGTTAACACCGGGGAGCTGTTTTTT. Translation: CATSEAGTVNTGELFF.